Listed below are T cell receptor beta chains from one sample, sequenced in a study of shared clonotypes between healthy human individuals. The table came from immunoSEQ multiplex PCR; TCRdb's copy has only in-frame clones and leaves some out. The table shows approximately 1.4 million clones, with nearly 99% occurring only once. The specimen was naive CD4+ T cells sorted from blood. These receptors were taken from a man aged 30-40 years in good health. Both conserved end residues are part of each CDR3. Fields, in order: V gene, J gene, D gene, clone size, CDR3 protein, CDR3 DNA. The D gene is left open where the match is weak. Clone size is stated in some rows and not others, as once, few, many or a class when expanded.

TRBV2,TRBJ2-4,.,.,CASSDAAKNIQYF,TGTGCCAGCAGTGACGCGGCCAAAAACATTCAGTACTTC
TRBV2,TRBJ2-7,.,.,CASSEQGGLYEQYF,TGTGCCAGCAGTGAGCAGGGGGGGCTCTACGAGCAGTACTTC
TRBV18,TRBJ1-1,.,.,CASSSTSLNTEAFF,TGTGCCAGCTCCTCCACTTCATTGAACACTGAAGCTTTCTTT
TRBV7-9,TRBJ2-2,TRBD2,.,CASSSVAGVNTGELFF,TGTGCCAGCAGCTCCGTAGCGGGGGTTAACACCGGGGAGCTGTTTTTT
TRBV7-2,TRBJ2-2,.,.,CASSLGVGNTGELFF,TGTGCCAGCAGCTTAGGGGTGGGAAACACCGGGGAGCTGTTTTTT
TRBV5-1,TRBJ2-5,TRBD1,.,CASSFWDRDKETQYF,TGCGCCAGCAGCTTCTGGGACAGGGATAAAGAGACCCAGTACTTC
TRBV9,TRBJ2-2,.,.,CASSATGGGQMNTGELFF,TGTGCCAGCAGCGCCACCGGGGGGGGACAGATGAACACCGGGGAGCTGTTTTTT
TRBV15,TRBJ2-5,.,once,CATSRGTAQETQYF,TGTGCCACCAGCAGAGGGACGGCACAAGAGACCCAGTACTTC
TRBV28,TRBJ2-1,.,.,CASSPYTSSYNEQFF,TGTGCCAGCAGTCCGTACACGAGCTCCTACAATGAGCAGTTCTTC
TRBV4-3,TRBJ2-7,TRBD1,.,CASSQGDRGLYEQYF,TGCGCCAGCAGCCAAGGGGACAGGGGGCTATACGAGCAGTACTTC
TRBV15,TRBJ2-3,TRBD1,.,CATSRGDSPRTDTQYF,TGTGCCACCAGCAGAGGGGACAGTCCTAGGACAGATACGCAGTATTTT
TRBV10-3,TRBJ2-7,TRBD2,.,CATISGGSPYEQYF,TGTGCCACGATCTCCGGCGGGAGCCCTTACGAGCAGTACTTC
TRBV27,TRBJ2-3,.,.,CASSLSNWRAGVTDTQYF,TGTGCCAGCAGTTTATCTAACTGGCGCGCGGGCGTGACAGATACGCAGTATTTT
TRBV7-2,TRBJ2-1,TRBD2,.,CASSPTSGRFNEQFF,TGTGCCAGCAGCCCCACTAGCGGGAGGTTCAATGAGCAGTTCTTC
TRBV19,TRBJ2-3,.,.,CASSIWTDTQYF,TGTGCCAGTAGTATTTGGACAGATACGCAGTATTTT
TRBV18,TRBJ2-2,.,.,CASSPLALGANTGELFF,TGTGCCAGCTCACCACTGGCACTAGGGGCGAACACCGGGGAGCTGTTTTTT
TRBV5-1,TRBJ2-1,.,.,CASSLGRQEQFF,TGCGCCAGCAGCTTGGGACGCCAGGAGCAGTTCTTC
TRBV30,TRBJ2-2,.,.,CAWRGGTGELFF,TGTGCCTGGAGGGGTGGCACCGGGGAGCTGTTTTTT
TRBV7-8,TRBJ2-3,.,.,CASSSFTGWRTLNTDTQYF,TGTGCCAGCAGCTCCTTTACAGGGTGGAGGACTCTGAACACAGATACGCAGTATTTT
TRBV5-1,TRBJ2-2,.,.,CASSDVQRSTAGELFF,TGCGCCAGCAGCGATGTACAGAGGTCGACCGCCGGGGAGCTGTTTTTT
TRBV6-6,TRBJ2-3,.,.,CASSDRVSDTQYF,TGTGCCAGCAGTGACAGAGTTTCAGATACGCAGTATTTT
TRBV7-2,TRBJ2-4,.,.,CASRADYYENIQYF,TGTGCCAGCAGGGCGGACTATTACGAAAACATTCAGTACTTC
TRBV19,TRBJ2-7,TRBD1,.,CATFEGGSHEQYF,TGTGCCACCTTCGAAGGGGGCTCCCACGAGCAGTACTTC
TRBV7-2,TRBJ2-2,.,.,CASSFNLAGELFF,TGTGCCAGCAGCTTTAACCTAGCCGGGGAGCTGTTTTTT
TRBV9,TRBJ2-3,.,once,CASSVGVGKGITDTQYF,TGTGCCAGCAGCGTAGGGGTCGGGAAGGGGATCACAGATACGCAGTATTTT
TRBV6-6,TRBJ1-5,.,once,CASRARAGSNQPQHF,TGTGCCAGCAGGGCCAGGGCAGGTAGCAATCAGCCCCAGCATTTT
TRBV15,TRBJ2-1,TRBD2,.,CATSRDGTPGLMPYNEQFF,TGTGCCACCAGCAGAGATGGGACTCCGGGACTAATGCCCTACAATGAGCAGTTCTTC
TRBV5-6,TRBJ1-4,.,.,CASRYLGHEEKLFF,TGTGCCAGCAGATATCTGGGACACGAGGAAAAACTGTTTTTT
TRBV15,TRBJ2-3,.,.,CATSRGLSATDTQYF,TGTGCCACCAGCAGAGGCCTTTCGGCAACAGATACGCAGTATTTT
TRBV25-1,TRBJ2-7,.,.,CASSEYSATYEQYF,TGTGCCAGCAGTGAATACAGCGCGACCTACGAGCAGTACTTC
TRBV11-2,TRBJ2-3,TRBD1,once,CASSNRGSTDTQYF,TGTGCCAGCAGCAACAGGGGAAGCACAGATACGCAGTATTTT
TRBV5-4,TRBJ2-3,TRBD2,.,CASRTGGPSDTDTQYF,TGTGCCAGCAGGACGGGAGGCCCTTCGGACACAGATACGCAGTATTTT
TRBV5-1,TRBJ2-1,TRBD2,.,CASSLDGTNYNEQFF,TGCGCCAGCAGCTTGGACGGGACTAACTACAATGAGCAGTTCTTC
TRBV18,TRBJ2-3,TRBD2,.,CASSPQREGTDTQYF,TGTGCCAGCTCACCTCAGCGGGAAGGCACAGATACGCAGTATTTT
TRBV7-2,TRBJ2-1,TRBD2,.,CASSLLAGEGGEQFF,TGTGCCAGCAGCTTACTAGCGGGCGAGGGTGGTGAGCAGTTCTTC
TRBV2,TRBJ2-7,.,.,CASSEGTGEQYF,TGTGCCAGCAGTGAGGGGACTGGCGAGCAGTACTTC
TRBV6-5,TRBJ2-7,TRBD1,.,CASRRQGPGEQYF,TGTGCCAGCAGGCGACAGGGGCCAGGGGAGCAGTACTTC
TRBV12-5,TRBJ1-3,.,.,CASGFSTEALNSGNTIYF,TGTGCTAGTGGTTTCTCCACCGAGGCCCTCAACTCTGGAAACACCATATATTTT
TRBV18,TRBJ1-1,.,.,CASSPVGHTPSGTEAFF,TGTGCCAGCTCACCCGTGGGACATACCCCTTCGGGCACTGAAGCTTTCTTT
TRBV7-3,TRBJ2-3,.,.,CASSLSPGSTDTQYF,TGTGCCAGCAGCTTAAGCCCGGGGAGCACAGATACGCAGTATTTT
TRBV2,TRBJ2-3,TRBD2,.,CASSDRTSGTDTQYF,TGTGCCAGCAGTGACAGGACTAGCGGTACAGATACGCAGTATTTT
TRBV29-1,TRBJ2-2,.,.,CSVDLNTGELFF,TGCAGCGTTGATCTTAACACCGGGGAGCTGTTTTTT
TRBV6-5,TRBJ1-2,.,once,CATLTATYGYTF,TGTGCCACCCTGACAGCGACCTATGGCTACACCTTC
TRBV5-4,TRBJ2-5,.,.,CASSLAGQTQYF,TGTGCCAGCAGCTTGGCGGGACAGACCCAGTACTTC
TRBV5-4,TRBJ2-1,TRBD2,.,CASSRTSGSGYNEQFF,TGTGCCAGCAGTCGGACTAGCGGGAGCGGGTACAATGAGCAGTTCTTC
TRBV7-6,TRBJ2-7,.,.,CASSLAAAGNSYEQYF,TGTGCCAGCAGCTTAGCCGCTGCGGGGAACTCCTACGAGCAGTACTTC
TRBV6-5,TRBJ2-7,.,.,CASSYSGRGLSLYF,TGTGCCAGCAGTTACTCCGGCCGGGGTCTTAGCCTGTACTTC
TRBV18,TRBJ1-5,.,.,CASSSTDSQPQHF,TGTGCCAGCTCATCGACTGACAGTCAGCCCCAGCATTTT
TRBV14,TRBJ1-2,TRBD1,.,CARNPQGDYGYTF,TGTGCCAGAAACCCCCAGGGGGACTATGGCTACACCTTC
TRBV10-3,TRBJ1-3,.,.,CAISDPGGVTGNTIYF,TGTGCCATCAGTGACCCAGGCGGGGTTACTGGAAACACCATATATTTT
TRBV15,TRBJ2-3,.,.,CATSRDDPGQGIDTQYF,TGTGCCACCAGCAGAGATGACCCCGGGCAGGGAATAGATACGCAGTATTTT
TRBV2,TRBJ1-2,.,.,CASSANGGNGYTF,TGTGCCAGCAGTGCGAACGGGGGAAATGGCTACACCTTC
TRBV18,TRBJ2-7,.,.,CASSPLVFGSNPFEQYF,TGTGCCAGCTCACCCCTTGTTTTCGGTAGTAACCCCTTCGAGCAGTACTTC
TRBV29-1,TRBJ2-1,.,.,CSVEGIWDNEQFF,TGCAGCGTTGAGGGCATATGGGACAATGAGCAGTTCTTC
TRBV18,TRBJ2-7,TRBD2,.,CASSPKRGGYEQYF,TGTGCCAGCTCACCGAAGCGGGGGGGGTACGAGCAGTACTTC
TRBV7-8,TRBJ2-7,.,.,CASSPMILKAIFYEQYF,TGTGCCAGCAGCCCGATGATCTTAAAGGCAATCTTCTACGAGCAGTACTTC
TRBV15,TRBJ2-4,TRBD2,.,CATSRGGGLAKNIQYF,TGTGCCACCAGCAGAGGGGGGGGACTAGCCAAAAACATTCAGTACTTC
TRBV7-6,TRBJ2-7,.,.,CASSQGLNYEQYF,TGTGCCAGCAGCCAAGGACTAAACTACGAGCAGTACTTC
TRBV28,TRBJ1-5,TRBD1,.,CASRSANTGAANNQPQHF,TGTGCCAGCAGGTCTGCAAATACAGGGGCGGCAAACAATCAGCCCCAGCATTTT
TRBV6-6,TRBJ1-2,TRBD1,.,CASSYRQGALGYTF,TGTGCCAGCAGTTACAGGCAGGGGGCTCTCGGCTACACCTTC